The entry below describes one T cell receptor beta chain. The sample originates from a study of blood T cell repertoires in COVID-19. Background on the study: T cells, B-cell-depleted T cells, or PBMCs supplied cDNA or gDNA.

The CDR3 loop spans 19 amino acids. Trimming cost V 0 bases and J 4 bases, with 22 bases left between them. The germline V gene has CDR1 MNHEY and CDR2 SMNVEV (reference sequence). In the authors' methods: It was from reference gene primer amplification that nucleated cell counts were estimated. Clones were sequenced by immunoSEQ multiplex PCR, and TCRdb holds only the in-frame ones, with some missing. V and J calls and clone size are as listed in that table; D and trimming were resolved from the DNA. The sample holds over 250,000 clones, around four fifths seen once. Sequences were obtained from peripheral blood. This TCR was sampled from a woman aged 50 to 65 who had recovered from COVID-19. The V and J genes are TRBV27 and TRBJ2-1; maybe TRBD2 (6 bases). CDR3 amino acids: CASSLSALPGRWEYNEQFF. The DNA of the CDR3 is TGTGCCAGCAGTTTATCCGCTCTTCCAGGGAGGTGGGAATACAATGAGCAGTTCTTC.